The 13 T cell receptor beta chains below come from one sample, sequenced in a study of immune characterization of retroperitoneal liposarcoma. TCRdb ran MiXCR on the PCR reads and lists one entry per CDR3 protein. The sample yields approximately 7,000 distinct CDR3 sequences, more than 25% seen once. Input material: blood. All receptors come from a male donor with retroperitoneal liposarcoma.

This clonotype was seen more than once but under ten times. The rearrangement links TRBV7-3 to TRBJ2-7, with 9 positions matching TRBD2. CDR1 is SGHTA and CDR2 is FQGTGA in the germline V gene. With V trimmed by 1 base and J by 5 bases, 12 bases remained unmatched. This CDR3 comprises 17 residues. The CDR3: CASSLKASGMGTDEQYF. The CDR3, as DNA: TGTGCCAGCAGCTTAAAAGCTAGCGGGATGGGTACCGACGAGCAGTACTTC.

The genes are TRBV12-3 or TRBV12-4 and TRBJ2-3; the match to TRBD1 covers 11 bases. J was trimmed by 6 bases and V by 6 bases; bases with no gene match: 8. The CDR3 sequence is 15 residues long. In DNA form, the CDR3 reads TGTGCCAGCAGAGGACAGGGGGCGGTATTGGATACGCAGTATTTT. It is translated as CASRGQGAVLDTQYF.

This clonotype is labeled as large (0.1 to 1%). The chain is built from TRBV12-3 or TRBV12-4 and TRBJ2-2, with 14 bases matching TRBD2. With 5 bases clipped from V and 3 bases from J, the junction kept 11 bases outside the gene matches. The length of the CDR3 is 19 residues. CDR3 sequence reads: CASSLQIGTSGSHTGELFF. CDR3 bases: TGTGCCAGCAGTCTGCAAATCGGGACTAGCGGGAGTCACACCGGGGAGCTGTTTTTT.

This clonotype was seen a few times. The genes are TRBV12-3 or TRBV12-4 and TRBJ2-1, with TRBD1 matching 10 bases. Germline trimming cut 10 bases from V and 5 bases from J; bases unmatched to any gene: 8. The CDR3 totals 14 residues. The CDR3 loop is CATSAGQGNNEQFF. CDR3 in DNA: TGTGCCACCTCGGCGGGACAGGGGAACAATGAGCAGTTCTTC.

V and J are TRBV7-2 and TRBJ2-1, with a tentative D call TRBD1 (6 bases). Germline CDR1 SGHTA, CDR2 FQGNSA. This CDR3 comprises 14 residues. Trimming removed 2 bases at V and 10 bases at J, with 15 bases between. The CDR3 protein is CASSLRTVSYEQFF. As DNA, the CDR3 is TGTGCCAGCAGCTTAAGGACAGTCTCCTACGAGCAGTTCTTC.

By share, this clonotype counts as medium-sized. The V and J genes are TRBV6-1 and TRBJ2-7, with D unclear. V dropped 5 bases and J dropped 4 bases, with 12 bases sitting between them. The CDR3 contains 13 residues. CDR1 is MNHNS, CDR2 SASEGT, per germline. CDR3 DNA sequence: TGTGCCAGCAGTCCCCACCTTTTATACGAGCAGTACTTC. It codes for CASSPHLLYEQYF.

This clonotype was seen at least ten times. The chain combines TRBV6-4 with TRBJ1-1; the match to TRBD1 covers 8 bases. J was trimmed by 5 bases and V by 6 bases; bases with no gene match: 5. The germline gives CDR1 MRHNA, CDR2 SNTAGT. The CDR3 spans 13 residues. The CDR3 DNA is TGTGCCAGCAGGTACAGGGGGGAAACTGAAGCTTTCTTT. It translates to CASRYRGETEAFF.

The chain recombines TRBV11-3 with TRBJ2-5, with TRBD2 matching 12 bases. The V gene end was trimmed by 6 bases and the J gene end by 5 bases; junction bases not matched to a gene: 7. The CDR3 extends over 15 amino acids. Germline assignment: CDR1 SGHNT and CDR2 YENEEA. The CDR3 region is CASSPGLAGRETQYF. CDR3 DNA: TGTGCCAGCAGTCCAGGACTAGCGGGAAGGGAGACCCAGTACTTC.

This clonotype rates as medium-sized (0.01 to 0.1%). The chain recombines TRBV7-2 with TRBJ1-6, with TRBD1 matching over 9 bases. The CDR3 sequence is 14 residues long. Germline CDR1 and CDR2: SGHTA and FQGNSA. The V and J ends lost 1 base and 11 bases, in that order; junction bases with no gene match: 3. CDR3 coding DNA: TGTGCCAGCAGCTTAGAACAGGGGGCAACACCCCTCCACTTT. Protein product: CASSLEQGATPLHF.

The chain is built from TRBV20-1 and TRBJ2-1; tentatively, D is TRBD1 or TRBD2 (5 bases each). CDR3 length: 14 amino acids. In germline, CDR1 is DFQATT, CDR2 SNEGSKA (reference sequence). V was trimmed by 0 bases and J by 4 bases, leaving 10 bases between them. This CDR3 reads CSARDRDQYNEQFF. The CDR3 nucleotides are TGCAGTGCTAGAGACCGGGACCAATACAATGAGCAGTTCTTC.

As regards this clonotype: A junction end diverges from the germline sequence, so it may reflect a read error. The gene calls are TRBV7-7 and TRBJ2-5, with D possibly TRBD2 on 5 matching bases. The CDR3 runs 15 residues. CDR1 and CDR2 from the germline V gene are SSHAT and FNYEAQ (reference sequence). The CDR3 region has the DNA TGTGCTAGCAGCCAAAGACCGGGGTTCCCGGAGACCCAGTACTTC. Translating it yields CASSQRPGFPETQYF. The full variable domain, completed using reference TRBV7-7 and TRBJ2-5, is GAGVSQSPRYKVTKRGQDVTLRCDPISSHATLYWYQQALGQGPEFLTYFNYEAQPDKSGLPSDRFSAERPEGSISTLTIQRTEQRDSAMYRCASSQRPGFPETQYFGPGTRLLVL.

This rearrangement joins TRBV6-6 to TRBJ1-1; a possible D gene is TRBD1 (5 bases). Trimming took 2 bases from V and 10 from J, leaving 11 bases between them. CDR1 MNHNY and CDR2 SVGAGI come from the germline V gene (reference sequence). This CDR3 is built from 12 residues. The CDR3 bases are TGTGCCAGCAGTTACGACAGACGGCGAGCTTTCTTT. It yields the protein CASSYDRRRAFF.

V and J are TRBV6-1 and TRBJ2-1; TRBD2 agrees at 10 bases. The germline gives CDR1 MNHNS, CDR2 SASEGT. V lost 2 bases to trimming and J lost 9 bases; unmatched junction nucleotides: 7. CDR3 length equals 15 residues. The CDR3 nucleotides read TGTGCCAGCAGTGAACTAGCGGGAGAAGGGAGTGAGCAGTTCTTC. Amino acid sequence: CASSELAGEGSEQFF.